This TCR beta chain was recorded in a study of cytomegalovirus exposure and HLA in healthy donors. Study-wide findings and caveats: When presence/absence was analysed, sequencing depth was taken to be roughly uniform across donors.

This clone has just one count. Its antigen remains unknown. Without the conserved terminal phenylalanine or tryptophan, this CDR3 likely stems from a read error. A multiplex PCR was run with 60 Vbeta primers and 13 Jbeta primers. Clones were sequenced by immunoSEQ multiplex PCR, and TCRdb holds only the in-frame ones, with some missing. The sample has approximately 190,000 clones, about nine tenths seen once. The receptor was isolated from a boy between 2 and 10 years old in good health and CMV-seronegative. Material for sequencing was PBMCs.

The chain's CDR3 is CASATENTEAFL. The DNA of the CDR3 is TGTGCCAGCGCTACAGAGAACACTGAAGCTTTCCTT. The rearrangement uses TRBV4-2 and TRBJ1-1; D remains unclear. Per germline, CDR1 LGHNA and CDR2 YNFKEQ. There are 12 residues in the CDR3. V lost 8 bases and J lost 1, with 8 bases in between.